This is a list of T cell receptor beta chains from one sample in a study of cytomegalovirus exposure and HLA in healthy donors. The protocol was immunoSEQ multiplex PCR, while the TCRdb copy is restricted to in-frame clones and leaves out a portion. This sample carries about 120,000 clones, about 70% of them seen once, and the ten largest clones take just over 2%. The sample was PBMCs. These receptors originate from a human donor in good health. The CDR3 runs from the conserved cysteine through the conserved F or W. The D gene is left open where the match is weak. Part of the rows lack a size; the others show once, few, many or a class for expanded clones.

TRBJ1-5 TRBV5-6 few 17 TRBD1 CASSEPARTGEDQPQHF TGTGCCAGCAGCGAACCCGCCCGGACAGGGGAAGATCAGCCCCAGCATTTT
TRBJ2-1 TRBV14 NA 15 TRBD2 CASSQASGGFSEQFF TGTGCCAGCAGCCAAGCGAGCGGGGGGTTTTCTGAGCAGTTCTTC
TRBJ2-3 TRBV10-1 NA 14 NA CACPWGRSTDTQYF TGCGCCTGCCCTTGGGGGAGGAGCACAGATACGCAGTATTTT
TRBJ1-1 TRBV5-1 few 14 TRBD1 CASSPGQGGTEAFF TGCGCCAGCAGCCCAGGACAGGGTGGCACTGAAGCTTTCTTT
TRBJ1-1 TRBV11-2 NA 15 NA CASSLAGKRGTEAFF TGTGCCAGCAGCTTAGCAGGAAAGCGGGGCACTGAAGCTTTCTTT
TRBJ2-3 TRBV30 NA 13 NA CAWSAPSTDTQYF TGTGCCTGGAGTGCCCCTAGCACAGATACGCAGTATTTT
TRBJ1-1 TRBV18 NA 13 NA CASSPPGGREAFF TGTGCCAGCTCACCACCAGGGGGACGGGAAGCTTTCTTT
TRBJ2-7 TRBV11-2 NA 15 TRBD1 CASSLGGGSYYEQYF TGTGCCAGCAGCTTAGGAGGGGGCAGCTACTACGAGCAGTACTTC
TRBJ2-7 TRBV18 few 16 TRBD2 CASSRGERGSSYEQYF TGTGCCAGCTCACGCGGGGAGCGGGGGAGCTCCTACGAGCAGTACTTC
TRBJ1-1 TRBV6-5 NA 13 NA CASSSKGDAEAFF TGTGCCAGCAGTTCCAAGGGGGACGCTGAAGCTTTCTTT
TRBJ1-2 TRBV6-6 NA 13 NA CASSLGGHYGYTF TGTGCCAGCAGTTTAGGGGGACACTATGGCTACACCTTC
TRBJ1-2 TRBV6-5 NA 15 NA CASRPDVGSRYGYTF TGTGCCAGCAGACCCGATGTGGGCAGCAGATATGGCTACACCTTC
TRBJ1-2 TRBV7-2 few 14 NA CASSQGGTGYGYTF TGTGCCAGCAGCCAAGGGGGTACGGGGTATGGCTACACCTTC
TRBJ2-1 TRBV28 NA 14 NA CASSLGGAYNEQFF TGTGCCAGCAGTTTAGGGGGCGCCTACAATGAGCAGTTCTTC
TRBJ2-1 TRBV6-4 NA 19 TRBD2 CASSQEGIAGGPSYNEQFF TGTGCCAGCAGTCAAGAGGGGATAGCGGGAGGGCCCTCCTACAATGAGCAGTTCTTC
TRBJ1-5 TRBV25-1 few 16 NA CASSPKEGVWGQPQHF TGTGCCAGCAGTCCTAAAGAGGGGGTTTGGGGTCAGCCCCAGCATTTT
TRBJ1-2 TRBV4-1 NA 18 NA CASSPQITLRGGESGYTF TGCGCCAGCAGCCCACAAATCACGCTTCGGGGGGGCGAGAGTGGCTACACCTTC
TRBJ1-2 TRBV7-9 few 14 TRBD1 CASSLLTGGYGYTF TGTGCCAGCAGCTTACTTACAGGGGGCTATGGCTACACCTTC
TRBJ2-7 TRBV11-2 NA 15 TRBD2 CASSFYFGEGYEQYF TGTGCCAGCAGCTTCTACTTTGGGGAGGGCTACGAGCAGTACTTC
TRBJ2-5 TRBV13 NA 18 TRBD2 CASSLIGTSGRESKTQYF TGTGCCAGCAGCCTTATTGGGACTAGCGGGAGGGAGAGCAAGACCCAGTACTTC
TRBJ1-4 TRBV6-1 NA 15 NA CASSEDGHRNEKLFF TGTGCCAGCAGTGAAGACGGACACCGAAATGAAAAACTGTTTTTT
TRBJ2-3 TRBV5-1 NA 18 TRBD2 CASSLSGFTGGGTDTQYF TGCGCCAGCAGCTTGTCGGGGTTTACGGGGGGAGGCACAGATACGCAGTATTTT
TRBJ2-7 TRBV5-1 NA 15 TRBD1 CASSFQTGGRYEQYF TGCGCCAGCAGCTTCCAGACAGGGGGCCGTTACGAGCAGTACTTC
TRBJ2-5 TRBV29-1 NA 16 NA CSVVYLGALKGETQYF TGCAGCGTTGTTTATTTAGGGGCACTAAAGGGAGAGACCCAGTACTTC
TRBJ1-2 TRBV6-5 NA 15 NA CASPYPARVRYGYTF TGTGCCAGCCCCTACCCAGCCAGGGTTAGGTATGGCTACACCTTC
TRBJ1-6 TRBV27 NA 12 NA CACGFYNSPLHF TGTGCCTGCGGGTTCTATAATTCACCCCTCCACTTT
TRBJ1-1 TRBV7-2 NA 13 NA CASSLALNTEAFF TGTGCCAGCAGCTTAGCCCTCAACACTGAAGCTTTCTTT
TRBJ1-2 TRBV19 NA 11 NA CASRFGVDYTF TGTGCCAGTCGGTTCGGGGTTGACTACACCTTC
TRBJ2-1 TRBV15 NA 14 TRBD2 CATSRGGGYNEQFF TGTGCCACCAGCAGAGGCGGGGGGTACAATGAGCAGTTCTTC
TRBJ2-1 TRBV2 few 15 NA CASSPDRGIYNEQFF TGTGCCAGCAGTCCCGACCGGGGAATTTACAATGAGCAGTTCTTC
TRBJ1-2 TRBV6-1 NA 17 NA CASSDLARWGGAYGYTF TGTGCCAGCAGTGACCTCGCCCGATGGGGGGGGGCCTATGGCTACACCTTC
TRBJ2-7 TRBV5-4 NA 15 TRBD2 CASSTIAGAPYEQYF TGTGCCAGCAGCACAATAGCGGGGGCACCCTACGAGCAGTACTTC
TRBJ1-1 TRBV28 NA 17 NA CASSYLLGWELNTEAFF TGTGCCAGCAGTTATCTTCTCGGGTGGGAGTTGAACACTGAAGCTTTCTTT
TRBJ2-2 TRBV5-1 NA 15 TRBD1 CASTPRQGRAGELFF TGCGCCAGCACACCAAGACAGGGGCGGGCCGGGGAGCTGTTTTTT
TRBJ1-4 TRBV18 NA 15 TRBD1 CASSPRQGTNEKLFF TGTGCCAGCTCCCCCAGACAGGGGACTAATGAAAAACTGTTTTTT
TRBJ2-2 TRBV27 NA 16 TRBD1 CASSSLDRGRTGELFF TGTGCCAGCAGTTCCCTAGACAGGGGGCGCACCGGGGAGCTGTTTTTT
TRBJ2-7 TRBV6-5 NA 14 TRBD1 CASSYSRTGVEQYF TGTGCCAGCAGTTACTCGAGGACAGGGGTCGAGCAGTACTTC
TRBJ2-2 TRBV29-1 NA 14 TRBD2 CSVLKRETAGELFF TGCAGCGTTTTAAAGCGGGAGACGGCCGGGGAGCTGTTTTTT
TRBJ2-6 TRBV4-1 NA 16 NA CASSQERGGGANVLTF TGCGCCAGCAGCCAAGAAAGGGGCGGTGGGGCCAACGTCCTGACTTTC
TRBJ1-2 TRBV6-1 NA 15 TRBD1 CASSDRDRVNYGYTF TGTGCCAGCAGTGACAGGGACAGGGTTAACTATGGCTACACCTTC
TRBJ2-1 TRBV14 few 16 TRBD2 CASSRVAGGSYNEQFF TGTGCCAGCAGCCGAGTAGCGGGGGGGTCCTACAATGAGCAGTTCTTC
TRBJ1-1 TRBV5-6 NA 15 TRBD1 CASSRPGTGNTEAFF TGTGCCAGCAGCCGCCCCGGGACAGGGAACACTGAAGCTTTCTTT
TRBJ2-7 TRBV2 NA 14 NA CASSGGSLSYEQYF TGTGCCAGCAGTGGGGGCTCTCTTTCCTACGAGCAGTACTTC
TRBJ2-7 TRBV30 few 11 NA CAWSVNYEQYF TGTGCCTGGAGTGTAAACTACGAGCAGTACTTC
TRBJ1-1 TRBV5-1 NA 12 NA CASSSGRGKSFF TGCGCCAGCAGCTCCGGACGGGGTAAATCTTTCTTT
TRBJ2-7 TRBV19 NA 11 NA CASMEGYEQYF TGTGCCAGTATGGAGGGCTACGAGCAGTACTTC
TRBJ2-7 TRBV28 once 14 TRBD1 CASTSGTVSYEQYF TGTGCCAGCACCTCCGGGACAGTCTCCTACGAGCAGTACTTC
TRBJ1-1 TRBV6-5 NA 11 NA CASSPRTEAFF TGTGCCAGCAGCCCGAGAACTGAAGCTTTCTTT
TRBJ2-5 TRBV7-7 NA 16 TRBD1 CASSPRDRGFGETQYF TGTGCCAGCAGCCCGCGGGACAGGGGATTTGGGGAGACCCAGTACTTC
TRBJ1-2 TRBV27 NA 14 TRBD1 CASRTKDRDGGYTF TGTGCCAGCAGAACTAAGGACAGGGATGGTGGCTACACCTTC
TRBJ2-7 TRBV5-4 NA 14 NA CASSWRSSDYEQYF TGTGCCAGCAGCTGGAGGAGCAGTGACTACGAGCAGTACTTC
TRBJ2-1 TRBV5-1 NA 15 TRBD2 CASTQSSGGANEQFF TGCGCCAGCACCCAGTCTAGCGGGGGGGCTAATGAGCAGTTCTTC
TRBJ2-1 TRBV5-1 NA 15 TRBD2 CASSLRREVGNEQFF TGCGCCAGCAGCCTCAGGCGGGAGGTGGGGAATGAGCAGTTCTTC
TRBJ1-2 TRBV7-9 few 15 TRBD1 CASSLGQGALNGYTF TGTGCCAGCAGCTTGGGACAGGGGGCGTTAAATGGCTACACCTTC
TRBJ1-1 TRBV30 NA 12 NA CAWSVVRGEAFF TGTGCCTGGAGTGTAGTACGGGGGGAAGCTTTCTTT